A selection of T cell receptor beta chains follows, all from one sample in a study of technical replicates of blood from a few donors. Assay used: immunoSEQ multiplex PCR; TCRdb lists only in-frame clones, some missing. The sample lists fewer than 45,000 clones, 90% to 97% seen once, with about 0.37% in the top ten. Sequencing was performed on T cells isolated from PBMCs. The receptors were sampled from a human donor in good health. Each CDR3 is given with its conserved first and last residue. D genes are given only for firm matches. Part of the rows lack a size; the others show once, few, many or a class for expanded clones.

J gene,V gene,clone size,CDR3 length,D gene,CDR3 DNA,CDR3 protein
TRBJ1-2,TRBV9,NA,15,TRBD1,TGTGCCAGCAGCGTCCTAGACAGGGGCGGAAATGGCTACACCTTC,CASSVLDRGGNGYTF
TRBJ2-7,TRBV30,NA,15,NA,TGTGCCTGGAGACAACCGGGTATCGGGACCTACGAGCAGTACTTC,CAWRQPGIGTYEQYF
TRBJ2-1,TRBV6-4,NA,15,TRBD1,TGTGCCAGCAGCCGCTTCGGGACAGGGGGCTATGAGCAGTTCTTC,CASSRFGTGGYEQFF
TRBJ1-5,TRBV6-1,NA,12,NA,TGTGCCAGCAGTGACTTGAATCAGCCCCAGCATTTT,CASSDLNQPQHF
TRBJ1-2,TRBV10-2,NA,12,NA,TGCGCCAGCAGTGAAACAGGGAGCGGCTACACCTTC,CASSETGSGYTF
TRBJ2-1,TRBV5-4,once,16,NA,TGTGCCAGCAGCTTGGCCAAAGGGGAATCCTACAATGAGCAGTTCTTC,CASSLAKGESYNEQFF
TRBJ1-1,TRBV10-1,NA,15,TRBD1,TGCGCCAGCAGTGAGTTTGGGACAGGGGAAACTGAAGCTTTCTTT,CASSEFGTGETEAFF
TRBJ2-7,TRBV19,once,15,TRBD2,TGTGCCAGTAGTACGTTAGCGGGAGGGCCCTCTGTGCAGTACTTC,CASSTLAGGPSVQYF
TRBJ1-2,TRBV30,NA,12,TRBD1,TGTGCCTGGTCCCAGGGGGTTTACGGCTACACCTTC,CAWSQGVYGYTF
TRBJ1-3,TRBV11-2,NA,15,NA,TGTGCCAGCAGCTCTTCACGGGGCTCTGGAAACACCATATATTTT,CASSSSRGSGNTIYF
TRBJ1-2,TRBV6-5,NA,15,TRBD1,TGTGCCAGCAGTTACCTTGGGACAGGGCTTAGTATCTACACCTTC,CASSYLGTGLSIYTF
TRBJ2-1,TRBV5-1,NA,16,TRBD2,TGCGCCAGCAGCTTGGATCCTAGCGGGCGGTACAATGAGCAGTTCTTC,CASSLDPSGRYNEQFF
TRBJ2-7,TRBV5-1,once,15,TRBD1,TGCGCCAGCAGCTTGGGAGACAGGGTCCCCTACGAGCAGTACTTC,CASSLGDRVPYEQYF
TRBJ2-7,TRBV10-2,NA,14,TRBD2,TGCGCCAGCAGTGAAACTAGCGGGGTCTACGAGCAGTACTTC,CASSETSGVYEQYF
TRBJ1-3,TRBV7-3,NA,15,TRBD1,TGTGCCAGCAGCTTAGACAGGGGGTCTGGAAACACCATATATTTT,CASSLDRGSGNTIYF
TRBJ1-3,TRBV7-9,NA,14,NA,TGTGCCAGCAGCTCAACAAGTCTCGGAAACACCATATATTTT,CASSSTSLGNTIYF
TRBJ2-7,TRBV7-9,NA,13,NA,TGTGCCAGCAGTCGTGGAGACTCCTACGAGCAGTACTTC,CASSRGDSYEQYF
TRBJ1-4,TRBV10-3,NA,13,NA,TGTGCCATCAGAGACACGGCGAATGAAAAACTGTTTTTT,CAIRDTANEKLFF
TRBJ2-1,TRBV13,NA,13,NA,TGTGCCAGCAGCTTAGAAGGGGCCGGGGAGCAGTTCTTC,CASSLEGAGEQFF
TRBJ1-5,TRBV30,NA,14,NA,TGTGCCTGGAGTGTAGGGGGTACCAATCAGCCCCAGCATTTT,CAWSVGGTNQPQHF